The entry below gives a single T cell receptor beta chain sequence along with its context. The antigen is unknown. Clones were sequenced by immunoSEQ multiplex PCR, and TCRdb holds only the in-frame ones, with some missing. The sample gives about 450,000 clones, 70% to 80% of which show up once; roughly an eighth is in the top ten. These data originate in a study of shared clonotypes between healthy human individuals. Study findings and constraints: Sample collection involved blood only; tissue repertoires are likely different.

The CDR3 contains 14 residues. Germline V gene data show CDR1 as SGHVS and CDR2 as FQNEAQ. The trim removed 2 bases at V and 9 bases at J, leaving 6 bases unmatched. The sample consisted of PBMCs. The gene calls are TRBV7-8 and TRBJ2-1, with TRBD2 matching 8 bases. The origin of this receptor is a woman in her thirties or forties in good health. Some clones in this sample may be carry-over from other donors' samples. CDR3 protein: CASSLTGLVGEQFF. CDR3 nucleotide sequence: TGTGCCAGCAGCTTAACGGGACTAGTCGGTGAGCAGTTCTTC. The full variable domain, in which reference TRBV7-8 and TRBJ2-1 provide the parts outside the CDR3, is GAGVSQSPRYKVAKRGQDVALRCDPISGHVSLFWYQQALGQGPEFLTYFQNEAQLDKSGLPSDRFFAERPEGSVSTLKIQRTQQEDSAVYLCASSLTGLVGEQFFGPGTRLTVL.